The T cell receptor (beta chain) under discussion was sequenced for a study of spatial heterogeneity in lung cancer. The CDR3 runs 13 residues. Germline assignment: CDR1 LGHDT and CDR2 YNNKEL (reference sequence). Trimming pared 2 bases from V and 2 bases from J, leaving 5 bases between. Noted time point: blood at routine non-recurrence follow-up after resection. Unique molecular identifiers tagged every individual TCR cDNA molecule. TCRdb analysed the 5' RACE reads with MiXCR anew, one entry per CDR3 protein. The sample holds 23,000 or so distinct CDR3 sequences, roughly 9.7% seen once. This clonotype was detected ten times or more.

The sequence was obtained from a male donor with early-stage non-small cell lung cancer. This sequence joins TRBV3-1 and TRBJ2-3; no clear D gene. The material was PBMCs, obtained at follow-up. The DNA of the CDR3 is TGTGCCAGCAGCCAATGGACCACAGATACGCAGTATTTT. Amino acids: CASSQWTTDTQYF.